This TCR beta chain was sequenced in a study of T-cell reconstitution after alpha-beta-depleted transplantation in children. This sample's TCRbeta library carried unique molecular identifier barcodes. TCRdb re-called the PCR reads through MiXCR, storing one row per CDR3 protein. The sample gives approximately 230,000 distinct CDR3 sequences, about a quarter of which show up once; over 2.5% is in the top ten. Germline CDR1 DFQATT, CDR2 SNEGSKA (reference sequence). Trimming cost V 6 bases and J 0 bases; bases outside gene matches: 14. This CDR3 comprises 17 residues. The sequence was collected from a girl aged 2 to 9 with Fanconi anemia, due to receive a stem cell transplant. Sequenced material: PBMCs, taken before TCRalphabeta/CD19-depleted stem cell transplant. V and J are TRBV20-1 and TRBJ1-3; 7 bases are a match to TRBD1. The CDR3 is CSATPDRRPISGNTIYF. CDR3 nucleotide sequence: TGCAGTGCCACCCCGGACAGGCGGCCGATCTCTGGAAACACCATATATTTT.